These 23 T cell receptor beta chains were sequenced from one sample in a study of blood T cell repertoires in COVID-19. Profiled with immunoSEQ multiplex PCR; TCRdb holds only in-frame clones, not every one. The data hold some 200,000 clones, with around 80% observed a single time. The specimen sequenced was peripheral blood. These TCRs come from a woman between 25 and 40 years old with COVID-19, enrolled during active disease.

The chain employs TRBV7-9 and TRBJ2-1, with 7 bases fitting TRBD1. V shed 5 bases, J shed 0 bases, and the junction held 4 bases outside the gene matches. Germline V gene lookup returns CDR1 SEHNR and CDR2 FQNEAQ (reference sequence). This CDR3 has 15 residues. The CDR3 spells CASSPGQTSYNEQFF. The CDR3 DNA sequence: TGTGCCAGCAGCCCGGGACAGACCTCCTACAATGAGCAGTTCTTC.

V and J are TRBV6-5 and TRBJ2-7; 7 nucleotides line up with TRBD1. V gave up 6 bases and J gave up 3 bases; unmatched junction bases: 8. Germline V lookup: CDR1 MNHEY, CDR2 SVGAGI. CDR3 length: 14 amino acids. CDR3 coding DNA: TGTGCCAGCAGGACCAGGGGGATTGTCTACGAGCAGTACTTC. It specifies CASRTRGIVYEQYF.

V is TRBV7-2 and J is TRBJ2-5; TRBD2 aligns across 9 bases. Germline V gene lookup returns CDR1 SGHTA and CDR2 FQGNSA. CDR3 length equals 14 residues. V was pared by 5 bases and J by 3 bases, with 4 bases of the junction left unmatched. The CDR3 sequence is CASSAWTSEETQYF. The CDR3 DNA reads TGTGCCAGCAGCGCCTGGACTAGCGAAGAGACCCAGTACTTC. The full variable domain, in which reference TRBV7-2 and TRBJ2-5 provide the parts outside the CDR3, is GAGVSQSPSNKVTEKGKDVELRCDPISGHTALYWYRQSLGQGLEFLIYFQGNSAPDKSGLPSDRFSAERTGGSVSTLTIQRTQQEDSAVYLCASSAWTSEETQYFGPGTRLLVL.

The V call is TRBV5-1, the J call TRBJ2-7; 7 bases line up with TRBD2. Germline CDR1 SGHRS, CDR2 YFSETQ. Unmatched junction bases numbered 10, after V lost 2 bases and J lost 2 bases. This CDR3 has 16 residues. CDR3 in DNA: TGCGCCAGCAGCTTTCCCTCTGGCGGGGGAGCCTACGAGCAGTACTTC. Its translation: CASSFPSGGGAYEQYF.

This chain uses TRBV28 with TRBJ1-2; no clear D. CDR1 and CDR2 from the germline V gene are MDHEN and SYDVKM. The CDR3 sequence is 12 residues long. V lost 4 bases and J 4 bases, leaving 7 bases between the germline ends. As DNA, the CDR3 is TGTGCCAGCAGTTATGGGAGCTATGGCTACACCTTC. It encodes CASSYGSYGYTF.

The rearrangement links TRBV24-1 to TRBJ2-3; D might be TRBD2 (7 bases). Trimming removed 6 bases from V and 4 bases from J, with 22 bases in between. This CDR3 is 17 amino acids long. Germline V gene lookup returns CDR1 KGHDR and CDR2 SFDVKD. The CDR3 here is CATSSLGGPKSADTQYF. The CDR3 DNA reads as TGTGCCACCAGTAGTTTGGGGGGGCCGAAAAGCGCAGATACGCAGTATTTT.

This chain uses TRBV2 with TRBJ2-7; TRBD1 is a possible D gene (5 bases). The V end lost 6 bases, the J end lost 6 bases, and 15 bases lay between the germline ends. This CDR3 is built from 13 residues. The V gene's germline CDR1 is SNHLY and CDR2 FYNNEI. The CDR3 DNA follows: TGTGCCAGCAGAACGCCGGCAGGGCCCGAGCAGTACTTC. It translates to CASRTPAGPEQYF.

The chain employs TRBV6-5 and TRBJ1-5; possibly TRBD1 for D (6 bases). With 7 bases removed from V and 1 base from J, the gap between germline ends came to 11 bases. CDR3 length: 14 amino acids. The germline CDR1 and CDR2 sequences are MNHEY and SVGAGI. For the CDR3, the DNA is TGTGCCAGCACGCACACAGGGAGCAATCAGCCCCAGCATTTT. This translates into CASTHTGSNQPQHF.

This clone was seen ten or more times. The chain uses TRBV3-1 (or the pseudogene TRBV3-2) and TRBJ2-7; 11 bases fit TRBD1. V trimming: 1 base; J trimming: 5 bases; junction bases outside the gene matches: 4. The CDR3 contains 15 residues. The germline CDR1 and CDR2 sequences are LGHDT and YNNKEL (reference sequence). CDR3 nucleotides: TGTGCCAGCAGCCAAGGGACAGGGGGCAGCCACGAGCAGTACTTC. It translates to CASSQGTGGSHEQYF.

V usage is TRBV5-1 and J usage is TRBJ1-5; 8 nucleotides match TRBD1. CDR3 length: 15 residues. Germline loops: CDR1 SGHRS, CDR2 YFSETQ. Losses at the gene ends were 0 bases for V and 7 bases for J; bases not matched to a gene: 6. The CDR3 here is CASSLVAGGGQPQHF. The CDR3 nucleotides read TGCGCCAGCAGCTTGGTGGCAGGGGGCGGACAGCCCCAGCATTTT. The complete variable domain, with remaining parts taken from reference TRBV5-1 and TRBJ1-5, reads KAGVTQTPRYLIKTRGQQVTLSCSPISGHRSVSWYQQTPGQGLQFLFEYFSETQRNKGNFPGRFSGRQFSNSRSEMNVSTLELGDSALYLCASSLVAGGGQPQHFGDGTRLSIL.

The genes are TRBV5-1 and TRBJ2-7; D is uncertain. Germline CDR1 is SGHRS and CDR2 is YFSETQ. V lost 1 base and J 3 bases, leaving 8 bases between the germline ends. The CDR3 runs to 13 residues. Written as DNA, the CDR3 is TGCGCCAGCAGCTTGCGGTTAAGCTACGAGCAGTACTTC. This sequence encodes CASSLRLSYEQYF.

In the case of this clone: Its ends do not fully match the called genes, so a read error is possible. The chain has TRBV12-3 or TRBV12-4 and TRBJ1-2, with a tentative D call TRBD1 (5 bases). The CDR3 contains 11 residues. In DNA form, the CDR3 reads TGTGCCAGCAGTCTGGGGGGACCTTCCGCCTTC. Amino acid sequence: CASSLGGPSAF.

The chain combines TRBV7-8 with TRBJ2-7; possibly TRBD2 for D (6 bases). Germline V CDR1 and CDR2: SGHVS, FQNEAQ. V was pared by 5 bases and J by 3 bases, with 8 bases between. This CDR3 has 12 residues. The CDR3 here is CASSRLGYEQYF. The CDR3 DNA reads TGTGCCAGCAGCCGACTAGGCTACGAGCAGTACTTC.

The chain's CDR3 is CAINRGDTQETQYF. The DNA for the CDR3 is TGTGCCATCAACCGGGGAGATACGCAAGAGACCCAGTACTTC. The rearrangement joins TRBV10-3 to TRBJ2-5; a weak D match, TRBD2 (5 bases). The germline V and J ends were trimmed by 7 bases and 2 bases, with 14 bases remaining between them. This CDR3 spans 14 amino acids. CDR1 is ENHRY and CDR2 is SYGVKD in the germline V gene.

The rearrangement uses TRBV30 and TRBJ1-6, with TRBD1 matching over 9 bases. Germline lookup yields CDR1 GTSNPN and CDR2 SVGIG (reference sequence). The CDR3 runs to 21 residues. With 2 bases clipped from V and 0 bases from J, the junction kept 17 bases outside the gene matches. DNA for the CDR3: TGTGCCTGGAGTTCCGGGACAGGGATTCATAGAGGGAGCTCCTATAATTCACCCCTCCACTTT. Encoded protein: CAWSSGTGIHRGSSYNSPLHF.

This rearrangement joins TRBV27 to TRBJ1-2; D is unclear. Trimming cost V 4 bases and J 5 bases, with 8 bases left between them. This CDR3 comprises 12 residues. Germline CDR1 and CDR2: MNHEY and SMNVEV (reference sequence). The DNA for the CDR3 is TGTGCCAGCAGTTCCGGAGCTTATGGCTACACCTTC. This translates into CASSSGAYGYTF.

The chain combines TRBV4-1 with TRBJ2-1; D may be TRBD2 (5 bases). Germline V gives CDR1 MGHRA, CDR2 YSYEKL. Trimming took off 0 bases at V and 5 bases at J, with 17 bases between the two ends. CDR3 length: 17 residues. The CDR3 here is CASSQDGSGLSHNEQFF. The CDR3 DNA reads TGCGCCAGCAGCCAAGATGGAAGCGGCCTGTCCCACAATGAGCAGTTCTTC.

The chain combines TRBV27 with TRBJ2-3, with 9 positions matching TRBD2. The germline V gene encodes CDR1 MNHEY and CDR2 SMNVEV (reference sequence). The CDR3 has 14 residues. J gave up 4 bases and V 5 bases, and 4 bases lay outside the gene matches. CDR3 region: CASSKVAGADTQYF. The CDR3 DNA follows: TGTGCCAGCAGTAAGGTAGCGGGAGCAGATACGCAGTATTTT.

This chain joins TRBV2 and TRBJ2-7; TRBD1 matches 12 bases. Germline lookup yields CDR1 SNHLY and CDR2 FYNNEI. This CDR3 region has 13 residues. Unmatched junction bases numbered 4, after V lost 7 bases and J lost 6 bases. The DNA of the CDR3 is TGTGCCAGCAACCCGGGACAGGGGGCCGAGCAGTACTTC. As protein: CASNPGQGAEQYF.

This clone was found once. The chain is built from TRBV5-1 and TRBJ2-1; D not certain. Per germline, CDR1 SGHRS and CDR2 YFSETQ. This CDR3 is 15 amino acids long. The V and J ends lost 1 base and 1 base respectively, with 9 bases between them. Here the CDR3 DNA reads TGCGCCAGCAGCTTGAGCACTATATCCTACAATGAGCAGTTCTTC. Translated, it gives CASSLSTISYNEQFF.

V usage is TRBV19 and J usage is TRBJ1-4, with D unresolved. Trimming took 11 bases from V and 0 from J, leaving 19 bases between them. The CDR3 runs to 16 residues. The germline gives CDR1 LNHDA, CDR2 SQIVND (reference sequence). This chain's CDR3 is CAAAVLGPSTNEKLFF. The CDR3 bases are TGTGCCGCTGCGGTGTTAGGTCCCTCAACTAATGAAAAACTGTTTTTT.

Here the CDR3 reads CASTRDRDNEQFF. The CDR3 DNA reads TGTGCCAGCACGCGGGACAGGGACAATGAGCAGTTCTTC. The chain recombines TRBV2 with TRBJ2-1; the match to TRBD1 covers 9 bases. The length of the CDR3 is 13 residues. V was clipped by 7 bases and J by 5 bases; unmatched bases: 3. Germline CDR1 and CDR2: SNHLY and FYNNEI. Based on the CDR3 plus reference TRBV2 and TRBJ2-1, the full variable domain is EPEVTQTPSHQVTQMGQEVILRCVPISNHLYFYWYRQILGQKVEFLVSFYNNEISEKSEIFDDQFSVERPDGSNFTLKIRSTKLEDSAMYFCASTRDRDNEQFFGPGTRLTVL.

The chain uses TRBV5-1 and TRBJ2-5; the match to TRBD2 covers 8 bases. Germline loops: CDR1 SGHRS, CDR2 YFSETQ. The CDR3 runs to 14 residues. Unmatched junction bases numbered 4, after V lost 1 base and J lost 5 bases. CDR3 in DNA: TGCGCCAGCAGCTTGACTAGCGGCCGGGAGACCCAGTACTTC. Its protein is CASSLTSGRETQYF.